These 18 T cell receptor beta chains came from one sample sequenced in a study of T cell responses to AZD1222 COVID-19 vaccine. This table comes from immunoSEQ multiplex PCR, and its TCRdb copy is limited to in-frame clones, with some not included. The data contain about 150,000 clones, about 92% of them seen just once; the ten biggest clones take up approximately 9%. The starting material was peripheral blood, obtained on day 0 of AZD1222 vaccination. These TCRs come from an adult in good health.

This clone was recorded once. The V and J genes are TRBV9 and TRBJ1-1; tentative D call: TRBD1 (5 bases). Germline V gene sequence: CDR1 SGDLS, CDR2 YYNGEE. Between the trimmed V and J ends, which lost 2 bases and 4 bases, there was a span of 12 bases. The CDR3 covers 14 residues. The CDR3 nucleotides are TGTGCCAGCAGCGTTGGGGGAGGGAGCACTGAAGCTTTCTTT. Residues: CASSVGGGSTEAFF.

The rearrangement uses TRBV30 and TRBJ1-2, with a possible D match to TRBD1 (6 bases). This CDR3 has 14 amino acids. V lost 3 bases, J lost 0 bases, and 11 bases lay in between. The germline CDR1 and CDR2 sequences are GTSNPN and SVGIG (reference sequence). For the CDR3, the DNA is TGTGCCTGGAGGACAGGAGGTTCTAACTATGGCTACACCTTC. Its translation: CAWRTGGSNYGYTF.

The chain links TRBV30 to TRBJ1-3; D might be TRBD1 (5 bases). Trimming took off 2 bases at V and 0 bases at J, with 14 bases between the two ends. CDR3 length equals 16 residues. Germline V gene sequence: CDR1 GTSNPN, CDR2 SVGIG (reference sequence). Here the CDR3 DNA reads TGTGCCTGGAGTTCCTTGGGGCTTAACTCTGGAAACACCATATATTTT. It codes for CAWSSLGLNSGNTIYF.

The chain combines TRBV5-1 with TRBJ2-7; D is perhaps TRBD1 or TRBD2 (5 bases each). V gave up 4 bases and J gave up 0 bases, with 17 bases separating them. Per germline, CDR1 SGHRS and CDR2 YFSETQ. This CDR3 is 16 amino acids long. CDR3 amino acids: CASSIHSGTDSYEQYF. The CDR3 DNA follows: TGCGCCAGCAGCATTCACTCCGGGACGGACTCCTACGAGCAGTACTTC. Complete variable domain (other parts from reference TRBV5-1 and TRBJ2-7): KAGVTQTPRYLIKTRGQQVTLSCSPISGHRSVSWYQQTPGQGLQFLFEYFSETQRNKGNFPGRFSGRQFSNSRSEMNVSTLELGDSALYLCASSIHSGTDSYEQYFGPGTRLTVT.

The J gene is TRBJ1-1, the V gene TRBV6-5, with TRBD1 as a possible D gene (5 bases). V was cut by 8 bases and J by 1 base, with 14 bases left in between. The CDR3 runs to 14 residues. Germline V lookup: CDR1 MNHEY, CDR2 SVGAGI. In DNA form, the CDR3 reads TGTGCCAGCCCCCGAGGGGCGTGGAACACTGAAGCTTTCTTT. Translation: CASPRGAWNTEAFF.

The DNA for the CDR3 is TGTGCCACCAGCTTTCCCCGGGACACTGAAGCTTTCTTT. It encodes CATSFPRDTEAFF. J is TRBJ1-1 and V is TRBV15; D is uncertain. Germline CDR1 reads LNHNV; CDR2 reads YYDKDF (reference sequence). Trimming pared 5 bases from V and 3 bases from J, leaving 10 bases between. The length of the CDR3 is 13 residues. Drawing the rest from reference TRBV15 and TRBJ1-1, the complete variable domain is DAMVIQNPRYQVTQFGKPVTLSCSQTLNHNVMYWYQQKSSQAPKLLFHYYDKDFNNEADTPDNFQSRRPNTSFCFLDIRSPGLGDTAMYLCATSFPRDTEAFFGQGTRLTVV.

The V and J genes are TRBV4-1 and TRBJ2-7; possibly TRBD1 or TRBD2 for D (6 bases each). CDR3 length: 15 amino acids. Germline V CDR1 and CDR2: MGHRA, YSYEKL. V dropped 4 bases and J dropped 4 bases, with 17 bases sitting between them. This CDR3 is CASSLPGGRGYEQYF. CDR3 bases: TGCGCCAGCAGCCTCCCCGGGGGCAGGGGATACGAGCAGTACTTC.

As DNA, the CDR3 is TGCGCCAGCAGCCAAATTGCCCTCCGGGACAGGGGACTTCGGAACACTGAAGCTTTCTTT. It codes for CASSQIALRDRGLRNTEAFF. The gene calls are TRBV4-3 and TRBJ1-1; 10 bases agree with TRBD1. The CDR3 consists of 20 residues. CDR1 is LGHNA, CDR2 YSLEER, per germline. The V gene end was trimmed by 2 bases and the J gene end by 1 base; junction bases not matched to a gene: 16.

This rearrangement joins TRBV30 to TRBJ2-2; 9 bases match TRBD2. The CDR3 length is 16 residues. Germline V gives CDR1 GTSNPN, CDR2 SVGIG (reference sequence). Trimming removed 0 bases from V and 5 bases from J; junction bases left unmatched: 7. The CDR3 protein is CAWSVMRGGRTGELFF. CDR3 in DNA: TGTGCCTGGAGTGTAATGCGGGGGGGCCGAACCGGGGAGCTGTTTTTT.

CDR3 in amino acids: CASSLWGKNTEAFF. The CDR3 coding sequence is TGTGCCAGCAGCTTATGGGGGAAGAACACTGAAGCTTTCTTT. The V and J genes are TRBV7-2 and TRBJ1-1, with D perhaps TRBD1 (5 bases). Germline V gene data show CDR1 as SGHTA and CDR2 as FQGNSA. V lost 2 bases, J lost 1 base, and 8 bases lay in between. This CDR3 is built from 14 residues.

V usage is TRBV4-2 and J usage is TRBJ1-3, with TRBD1 identical over 8 bases. Germline V CDR1 and CDR2: LGHNA, YNFKEQ. CDR3 length equals 17 residues. After removal of 1 base from V and 3 bases from J, the junction contained 8 bases not matched to a gene. CDR3 in amino acids: CASSQGQGMLYGNTIYF. In DNA form, the CDR3 reads TGTGCCAGCAGCCAAGGACAGGGGATGCTCTATGGAAACACCATATATTTT.

This sequence joins TRBV14 and TRBJ1-1; D not resolved. The CDR3 has 15 amino acids. In germline, CDR1 is SGHDN, CDR2 FVKESK. V lost 2 bases and J lost 4, with 14 bases in between. For the CDR3, the DNA is TGTGCCAGCAGCCAACCTGGGATGGCGAGCACTGAAGCTTTCTTT. Residues: CASSQPGMASTEAFF. The variable domain in full, completed from reference TRBV14 and TRBJ1-1, reads EAGVTQFPSHSVIEKGQTVTLRCDPISGHDNLYWYRRVMGKEIKFLLHFVKESKQDESGMPNNRFLAERTGGTYSTLKVQPAELEDSGVYFCASSQPGMASTEAFFGQGTRLTVV.

The chain recombines TRBV7-9 with TRBJ2-6, with D perhaps matching TRBD1 or TRBD2 (5 bases each). The CDR3 loop spans 16 amino acids. Looked up from germline, CDR1 is SEHNR and CDR2 is FQNEAQ (reference sequence). V lost 5 bases to trimming and J lost 4 bases, with 15 bases between them. CDR3 sequence: CASSRQGASGANVLTF. The CDR3 DNA reads as TGTGCCAGCAGCCGGCAGGGAGCGTCCGGGGCCAACGTCCTGACTTTC. The variable domain in full, completed from reference TRBV7-9 and TRBJ2-6, reads DTGVSQNPRHKITKRGQNVTFRCDPISEHNRLYWYRQTLGQGPEFLTYFQNEAQLEKSRLLSDRFSAERPKGSFSTLEIQRTEQGDSAMYLCASSRQGASGANVLTFGAGSRLTVL.

A single count supports this clone. The chain joins TRBV25-1 to TRBJ2-2; 9 bases are shared with TRBD2. Looked up from germline, CDR1 is MGHDK and CDR2 is SYGVNS. V gave up 4 bases and J gave up 3 bases; unmatched junction bases: 3. The CDR3 is made up of 15 amino acids. CDR3 sequence (DNA): TGTGCCAGCAGTGGCGGGGGGGCGGACACCGGGGAGCTGTTTTTT. It yields the protein CASSGGGADTGELFF.

The chain uses TRBV27 and TRBJ2-1, with 8 positions matching TRBD1. V lost 5 bases to trimming and J lost 4 bases; unmatched junction nucleotides: 13. CDR3 length equals 17 residues. CDR1 and CDR2 from the germline V gene are MNHEY and SMNVEV (reference sequence). CDR3 DNA: TGTGCCAGCAGTCCCTACTTGGACAGGGTGGGTTACAATGAGCAGTTCTTC. Protein sequence: CASSPYLDRVGYNEQFF.

The chain joins TRBV9 to TRBJ1-2, with 7 bases that match TRBD1. The ends lost 3 bases at V and 7 bases at J; junction bases unmatched: 9. The germline V gene encodes CDR1 SGDLS and CDR2 YYNGEE. The length of the CDR3 is 14 residues. CDR3 coding DNA: TGTGCCAGCAGCGCCAGAGACAGGGTGGGTGGCTACACCTTC. Amino acids: CASSARDRVGGYTF.

The chain links TRBV5-4 to TRBJ2-4; TRBD2 is a possible D gene (7 bases). CDR3 size: 14 residues. Germline V gene sequence: CDR1 SGHNT, CDR2 YYREEE (reference sequence). V lost 4 bases to trimming and J lost 8 bases, with 16 bases between them. CDR3 sequence (DNA): TGTGCCAGCAGCCCAAGGGGGGGGTCGGACATTCAGTACTTC. Translated, it gives CASSPRGGSDIQYF.

The genes are TRBV5-5 and TRBJ1-5; D is undetermined. Between the trimmed V and J ends, which lost 0 bases and 4 bases, there was a span of 11 bases. This CDR3 spans 15 amino acids. Germline V gene lookup returns CDR1 SGHKS and CDR2 YYEKEE (reference sequence). CDR3 nucleotide sequence: TGTGCCAGCAGCTTGGGGCAGGTGATTAATCAGCCCCAGCATTTT. Protein: CASSLGQVINQPQHF.